This T cell receptor beta chain derives from a study of Graves' ophthalmopathy and Graves' hyperthyroidism. The CDR3 has 11 amino acids. Between the trimmed V and J ends, which lost 4 bases and 7 bases, there was a span of 11 bases. Germline V gives CDR1 SQVTM, CDR2 ANQGSEA. As the template, RNA transcripts were used to amplify TCR beta CDR3 regions. HTBI primers served in a first-round RT-PCR, which a second-round multiplex PCR followed. MiXCR, run by TCRdb on the multiplex PCR reads, gives a single entry per CDR3 protein. Of around 590,000 distinct CDR3 sequences listed, 35% to 45% are singletons. This clonotype was seen at least ten times.

The clonotype was recovered from an adult man with Graves' hyperthyroidism. The sample comprised peripheral blood or thyroid tissue (not recorded which). The chain carries TRBV29-1 and TRBJ2-7, with D perhaps matching TRBD2 (6 bases). The CDR3 nucleotides are TGCAGCGTTGTTTGGAGGGATGAGCAGTACTTC. Residues: CSVVWRDEQYF.